These T cell receptor delta chains were read from a single sample in a study of Vδ1+ human thymocytes. TCRdb re-identified clones in the multiplex PCR reads via CATT. The repertoire includes roughly 50,000 delta-chain clones, more than 15% of them detected once, and 0.5% to 0.55% sits in the top ten. The sample comprised Vdelta1+ gamma-delta thymocytes from the thymus. The receptors come from a boy less than two years old who had congenital heart surgery. The CDR3 runs from the conserved cysteine through the conserved F or W. D genes are given only for firm matches. Clone size, where shown, is once, few, many, or a class for clones that have expanded.

j_call	d_call	clone_size	v_call	cdr3_aa	cdr3_nt
TRDJ1	TRDD3	NA	TRDV1	CALGEAPSLGDMHKLIF	TGTGCTCTTGGGGAAGCCCCATCACTGGGGGATATGCATAAACTCATCTTT
TRDJ1	TRDD3	few	TRDV1	CALGGDRPPYYWGILPDKLIF	TGTGCTCTTGGAGGAGACCGCCCCCCTTACTACTGGGGGATACTTCCCGATAAACTCATCTTT
TRDJ1	TRDD3	NA	TRDV1	CALGELRTGLLGDTDTDKLIF	TGTGCTCTTGGGGAACTTAGAACCGGGTTACTGGGGGATACGGACACCGATAAACTCATCTTT
TRDJ1	TRDD3	NA	TRDV1	CALGVLSQDWGIREYTDKLIF	TGTGCTCTTGGGGTATTATCCCAAGACTGGGGGATACGGGAATACACCGATAAACTCATCTTT
TRDJ1	NA	NA	TRDV1	CALGDLEPKWPYTDKLIF	TGTGCTCTTGGGGATCTGGAGCCTAAGTGGCCGTACACCGATAAACTCATCTTT
TRDJ1	TRDD3	NA	TRDV1	CALGERILLQLGGYTDKLIF	TGTGCTCTTGGGGAACGGATCCTACTCCAACTGGGGGGCTACACCGATAAGCTCATCTTT
TRDJ1	TRDD3	NA	TRDV1	CALAIVGLPLRILGDTILRTDKLIF	TGTGCTCTTGCGATTGTCGGCCTTCCCCTACGCATACTGGGGGATACCATCCTGAGAACCGATAAACTCATCTTT
TRDJ1	TRDD2	NA	TRDV1	CALGVAEEGLPRLIF	TGTGCTCTTGGGGTAGCCGAGGAAGGCCTTCCTCGGCTCATCTTT
TRDJ1	TRDD3	few	TRDV1	CALGFGTFLKLGDKTEYTDKLIF	TGTGCTCTTGGGTTTGGGACCTTCCTAAAACTGGGGGATAAAACCGAGTACACCGATAAACTCATCTTT
TRDJ1	TRDD3	NA	TRDV1	CALGERAGGSLTDKLIF	TGTGCTCTTGGGGAACGGGCTGGGGGATCCCTCACCGATAAACTCATCTTT
TRDJ1	TRDD3	few	TRDV1	CALGGRPYVSRGIRGYTDKLIF	TGTGCTCTTGGGGGAAGGCCCTACGTGAGCCGGGGGATACGGGGGTACACCGATAAACTCATCTTT
TRDJ1	NA	few	TRDV1	CALGELWGFPDKLIF	TGTGCTCTTGGGGAACTATGGGGATTCCCCGATAAACTCATCTTT
TRDJ1	TRDD3	few	TRDV1	CALGELTWGTHYTDKLIF	TGTGCTCTTGGGGAACTAACGTGGGGGACACACTACACCGATAAACTCATCTTT
TRDJ1	TRDD3	NA	TRDV1	CALGVPCGGYQYTDKLIF	TGTGCTCTTGGGGTGCCTTGTGGGGGATACCAGTACACCGATAAACTCATCTTT
TRDJ1	TRDD3	NA	TRDV1	CALGGTLRTYWGIHRYTDKLIF	TGTGCTCTTGGGGGGACCCTAAGGACGTACTGGGGGATACACCGGTACACCGATAAACTCATCTTT
TRDJ1	TRDD3	NA	TRDV1	CALGSTNSCRGIYTDKLIF	TGTGCTCTTGGGTCGACCAATTCCTGTCGGGGGATATACACCGATAAACTCATCTTT
TRDJ1	TRDD3	NA	TRDV1	CALGEHSWGTDKLIF	TGTGCTCTTGGGGAACACTCCTGGGGGACCGATAAACTCATCTTT
TRDJ1	TRDD3	NA	TRDV1	CALGEYSGGYKYTDKLIF	TGTGCTCTTGGGGAATATTCTGGGGGATACAAGTACACCGATAAACTCATCTTT
TRDJ1	TRDD3	few	TRDV1	CALGELPYWGFGDTDKLIF	TGTGCTCTTGGGGAACTTCCCTACTGGGGGTTCGGAGACACCGATAAACTCATCTTT
TRDJ1	TRDD3	NA	TRDV1	CALGELYTAFPKELGDPYTDKLIF	TGTGCTCTTGGGGAACTATATACGGCCTTTCCTAAAGAGTTGGGGGATCCGTACACCGATAAACTCATCTTT
TRDJ1	TRDD3	NA	TRDV1	CALGDPTRLGDKYTDKLIF	TGTGCTCTTGGGGACCCAACCAGACTGGGGGACAAGTACACCGATAAACTCATCTTT
TRDJ1	TRDD3	few	TRDV1	CALGEPILTLGGYEEADKLIF	TGTGCTCTTGGGGAACCAATCCTAACACTGGGGGGATACGAGGAGGCCGATAAACTCATCTTT
TRDJ1	TRDD3	NA	TRDV1	CALGELVGPFTGDPSPDKLIF	TGTGCTCTTGGGGAACTAGTGGGTCCCTTTACTGGGGATCCCTCCCCCGATAAACTCATCTTT
TRDJ1	TRDD3	few	TRDV2	CACVLLGAQHTDKLIF	TGTGCCTGTGTCCTACTGGGGGCCCAGCACACCGATAAACTCATCTTT
TRDJ1	NA	NA	TRDV1	CALGEPSYKWGIMKLPDKLIF	TGTGCTCTTGGGGAACCTTCCTACAAATGGGGGATAATGAAGCTCCCCGATAAACTCATCTTT
TRDJ1	NA	few	TRDV1	CALGELSPFGEYTDKLIF	TGTGCTCTTGGGGAACTTTCCCCTTTTGGGGAGTACACCGATAAACTCATCTTT
TRDJ1	NA	few	TRDV1	CALGVGGLTDKLIF	TGTGCTCTTGGGGTTGGAGGTCTTACCGATAAACTCATCTTT
TRDJ1	NA	few	TRDV1	CALGELPFLLRGIRGGYTDKLIF	TGTGCTCTTGGGGAACTGCCCTTCCTACTACGAGGGATACGGGGTGGGTACACCGATAAACTCATCTTT
TRDJ1	TRDD3	NA	TRDV2	CACDTGLGFYTDKLIF	TGTGCCTGTGACACCGGACTGGGGTTCTACACCGATAAACTCATCTTT
TRDJ1	NA	NA	TRDV1	CALGVPTSGGMKGTDKLIF	TGTGCTCTTGGGGTTCCTACGTCTGGGGGAATGAAGGGCACCGATAAACTCATCTTT
TRDJ1	TRDD3	NA	TRDV1	CALGEWGTLWLGDTEDTDKLIF	TGTGCTCTTGGGGAATGGGGGACGTTGTGGCTGGGGGATACAGAGGATACCGATAAACTCATCTTT
TRDJ1	TRDD3	few	TRDV1	CALGEARRWGDRKLIF	TGTGCTCTTGGGGAAGCTCGTCGCTGGGGGGATCGCAAACTCATCTTT
TRDJ1	NA	few	TRDV1	CALGPFLLLLGADKLIF	TGTGCTCTTGGCCCCTTCCTACTTTTACTGGGGGCCGATAAACTCATCTTT
TRDJ1	TRDD3	NA	TRDV1	CALGEPYWGHTDKLIF	TGTGCTCTTGGGGAACCCTACTGGGGCCACACCGATAAACTCATCTTT
TRDJ1	TRDD3	NA	TRDV2	CACDPIHLGDTAGKLIF	TGTGCCTGTGACCCTATTCACCTGGGGGATACGGCGGGTAAACTCATCTTT
TRDJ1	TRDD3	NA	TRDV1	CALGERFAPSPHTYWGIRGTLIF	TGTGCTCTTGGGGAACGCTTTGCTCCGTCCCCCCATACGTACTGGGGGATACGCGGGACACTCATCTTT
TRDJ1	TRDD3	few	TRDV1	CALGELVPKGYWGLYTDKLIF	TGTGCTCTTGGGGAACTAGTTCCTAAAGGGTACTGGGGGCTATACACCGATAAACTCATCTTT
TRDJ1	NA	few	TRDV1	CALGERGGRNIVTDKLIF	TGTGCTCTTGGGGAACGAGGTGGACGAAACATTGTTACCGATAAACTCATCTTT
TRDJ1	TRDD3	few	TRDV1	CALGEPLSRGDTLVIIF	TGTGCTCTTGGGGAACCACTTTCGCGGGGGGATACGCTAGTTATCATCTTT
TRDJ1	NA	NA	TRDV1	CALGESQNRVEHRPYTDKLIF	TGTGCTCTTGGGGAATCCCAGAACCGCGTGGAGCACCGGCCTTACACCGATAAACTCATCTTT
TRDJ1	TRDD3	NA	TRDV1	CALGELLPPWGIPRYTDKLIF	TGTGCTCTTGGGGAACTTCTTCCGCCCTGGGGGATACCCCGATACACCGATAAACTCATCTTT
TRDJ1	TRDD3	NA	TRDV1	CALGEPEYWGIRVSTDKLIF	TGTGCTCTTGGGGAACCAGAGTACTGGGGGATACGTGTGAGCACCGATAAACTCATCTTT
TRDJ1	TRDD3	NA	TRDV1	CALGEGLPGGLGSDKLIF	TGTGCTCTTGGGGAAGGTCTCCCCGGTGGACTGGGGTCCGATAAACTCATCTTT
TRDJ1	NA	NA	TRDV1	CALGELKYWVGDKLIF	TGTGCTCTTGGGGAACTAAAGTACTGGGTCGGCGATAAACTCATCTTT
TRDJ1	TRDD3	few	TRDV1	CALGELPLGDTRDTDKLIF	TGTGCTCTTGGGGAACTGCCACTGGGGGATACGCGTGACACCGATAAACTCATCTTT
TRDJ1	NA	NA	TRDV1	CALGDSTATDKLIF	TGTGCTCTTGGGGATTCGACCGCTACCGATAAACTCATCTTT